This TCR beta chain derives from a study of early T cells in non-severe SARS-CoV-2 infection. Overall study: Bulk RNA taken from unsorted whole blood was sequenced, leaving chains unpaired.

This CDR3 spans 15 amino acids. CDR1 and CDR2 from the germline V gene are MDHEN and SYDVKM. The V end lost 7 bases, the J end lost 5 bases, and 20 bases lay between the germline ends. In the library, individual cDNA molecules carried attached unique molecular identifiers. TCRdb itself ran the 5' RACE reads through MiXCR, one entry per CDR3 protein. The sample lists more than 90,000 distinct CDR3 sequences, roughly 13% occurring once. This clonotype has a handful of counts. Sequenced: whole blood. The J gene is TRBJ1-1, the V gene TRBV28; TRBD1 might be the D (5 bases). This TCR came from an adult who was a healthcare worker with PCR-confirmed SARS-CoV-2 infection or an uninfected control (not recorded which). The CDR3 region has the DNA TGTGCCAGCACCCTAGACGGGACGAAAAGGACTGAAGCTTTCTTT. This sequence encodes CASTLDGTKRTEAFF.